The text below deals with one TCR beta chain. This sample is part of a study of blood T cell repertoires in COVID-19. Using immunoSEQ multiplex PCR, the repertoire was profiled, and TCRdb retains in-frame clones only, with some absent. The table shows 250,000 to 350,000 clones, with around 90% occurring only once. Sequencing was performed on PBMCs or T cells enriched from blood (not recorded which). The origin of this receptor is a woman younger than 30 with acute COVID-19.

CDR3 amino acids: CASSLFLGTSGNTDTQYF. For the CDR3, the DNA is TGTGCCAGCAGTTTATTTCTTGGGACTAGCGGGAACACAGATACGCAGTATTTT. The genes are TRBV28 and TRBJ2-3, with 13 bases that match TRBD2. The CDR3 is 18 amino acids. V lost 1 base to trimming and J lost 2 bases; unmatched junction nucleotides: 6. Germline V gene sequence: CDR1 MDHEN, CDR2 SYDVKM.